This T cell receptor beta chain was observed in a study of blood T cell repertoires in COVID-19. Across the study: T cells, B-cell-depleted T cells, or PBMCs supplied cDNA or gDNA.

Germline CDR1 is SGHRS and CDR2 is YFSETQ. The CDR3 runs 15 residues. V lost 0 bases and J lost 3; bases outside the gene matches: 5. The repertoire was sequenced with immunoSEQ multiplex PCR; TCRdb's copy has only in-frame clones and lacks some. The sample holds approximately 91,000 clones; about 75% are singletons and the top ten take approximately 9.3%. The specimen sequenced was peripheral blood. V is TRBV5-1 and J is TRBJ1-2; TRBD1 agrees at 7 bases. This receptor was obtained from a woman of 80 years or more with acute or convalescent COVID-19. CDR3 amino acids: CASSLGGTADYGYTF. The CDR3 bases are TGCGCCAGCAGCTTGGGAGGGACAGCCGACTATGGCTACACCTTC. The full variable domain, its missing parts supplied by reference TRBV5-1 and TRBJ1-2, is KAGVTQTPRYLIKTRGQQVTLSCSPISGHRSVSWYQQTPGQGLQFLFEYFSETQRNKGNFPGRFSGRQFSNSRSEMNVSTLELGDSALYLCASSLGGTADYGYTFGSGTRLTVV.